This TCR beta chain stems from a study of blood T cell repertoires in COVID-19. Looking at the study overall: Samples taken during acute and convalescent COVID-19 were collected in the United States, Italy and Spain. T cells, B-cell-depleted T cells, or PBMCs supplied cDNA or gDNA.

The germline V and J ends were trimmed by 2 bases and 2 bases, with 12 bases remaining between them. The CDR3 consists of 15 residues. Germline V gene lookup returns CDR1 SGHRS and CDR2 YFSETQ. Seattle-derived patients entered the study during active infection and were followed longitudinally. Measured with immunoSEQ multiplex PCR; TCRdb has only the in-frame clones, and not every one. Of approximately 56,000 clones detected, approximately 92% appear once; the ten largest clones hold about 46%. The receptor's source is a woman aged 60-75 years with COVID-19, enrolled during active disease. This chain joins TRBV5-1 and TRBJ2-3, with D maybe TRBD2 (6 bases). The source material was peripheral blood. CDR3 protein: CASSFQRAHTDTQYF. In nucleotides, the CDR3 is TGCGCCAGCAGCTTCCAGCGGGCCCACACAGATACGCAGTATTTT.